The 9 T cell receptor beta chains reported below all come from one sample, sequenced in a study of T cells expressing NK-cell markers (dated by TCRdb to 2018 to 2020). Library method: 5' RACE. TCRdb lists the instrument as Illumina HiSeq 2000. TCRdb reprocessed the reads and assigns one entry to each CDR3 protein sequence, leaving out DNA. The sample's records list some 110,000 distinct CDR3 sequences. The top ten clonotypes cover under 20% of the sample. Input material: blood T cells: a sorted CD56 or NKG2C T cell subset, CD4+ or CD8+ T cells, or bulk PBMC T cells (not recorded which). The receptors were gathered from a woman between 18 and 70 years old in good health.

The chain joins TRBV15 to TRBJ2-2. The CDR3 has 13 amino acids. CDR1 is LNHNV and CDR2 is YYDKDF in the germline V gene (reference sequence). CDR3 region: CATSARDTGELFF.

The CDR3 sequence: CASSRVRGIEVVGYTF. The chain links TRBV4-1 to TRBJ1-2; TCRdb indicates TRBD1, and absent DNA this call remains unverified. The CDR3 extends over 16 amino acids. Germline-derived CDR1 and CDR2 are MGHRA and YSYEKL.

The V call is TRBV7-2, the J call TRBJ1-1; the TCRdb D gene call, TRBD1, has no DNA to confirm it. Germline CDR1 reads SGHTA; CDR2 reads FQGNSA. This CDR3 is built from 15 residues. The CDR3 sequence is CASSLGQGGYTEAFF.

The chain uses TRBV27 and TRBJ2-2; TCRdb's D call of TRBD1 is untestable without DNA. Germline V lookup: CDR1 MNHEY, CDR2 SMNVEV (reference sequence). This CDR3 comprises 17 residues. The CDR3 here is CATLSPTGDGTTGELFF.

V gene TRBV20-1 combines with J gene TRBJ2-7; TCRdb calls TRBD1, which cannot be checked without DNA. The CDR3 extends over 15 amino acids. Germline values: CDR1 DFQATT, CDR2 SNEGSKA (reference sequence). This CDR3 is CSAPPTGTAPYEQYF.

V usage is TRBV27 and J usage is TRBJ2-7; no DNA is available, so the TRBD1 call from TCRdb remains unchecked. This CDR3 has 13 residues. Per germline, CDR1 MNHEY and CDR2 SMNVEV (reference sequence). CDR3 region: CASSYSRGYEQYF.

The rearrangement links TRBV13 to TRBJ1-1; TCRdb picks TRBD1, but there is no DNA to check that call. Germline-derived CDR1 and CDR2 are PRHDT and FYEKMQ (reference sequence). There are 15 residues in the CDR3. CDR3 in amino acids: CASSLQGAKNTEAFF. Using reference TRBV13 and TRBJ1-1 for the parts outside the CDR3, the full variable domain is AAGVIQSPRHLIKEKRETATLKCYPIPRHDTVYWYQQGPGQDPQFLISFYEKMQSDKGSIPDRFSAQQFSDYHSELNMSSLELGDSALYFCASSLQGAKNTEAFFGQGTRLTVV.

The chain is built from TRBV10-3 and TRBJ2-1; the TCRdb D gene call, TRBD1, has no DNA to confirm it. The CDR3 totals 14 residues. Germline V CDR1 and CDR2: ENHRY, SYGVKD. The CDR3 is CAISGPVDYNEQFF.

The rearrangement uses TRBV7-2 and TRBJ2-7; TCRdb's D call of TRBD1 is untestable without DNA. CDR1 SGHTA and CDR2 FQGNSA come from the germline V gene. The CDR3 is 13 amino acids. The CDR3: CASGPPRSYEQYF.